One and the same sample provided the 23 T cell receptor beta chains below, sequenced in a study of blood T cell repertoires in COVID-19. TCRdb keeps only in-frame clones here, not all; method: immunoSEQ multiplex PCR. The table lists 200,000 to 250,000 clones, over 80% of them singletons. Input material: peripheral blood. These receptors all come from a woman in her twenties or thirties with COVID-19, enrolled during active disease.

The V call is TRBV27, the J call TRBJ1-2; TRBD1 aligns across 9 bases. CDR1 is MNHEY, CDR2 SMNVEV, per germline (reference sequence). V was pared by 8 bases and J by 4 bases, with 5 bases of the junction left unmatched. This CDR3 is 13 amino acids long. This CDR3 reads CASSTGGIYGYTF. The CDR3 DNA reads as TGTGCCAGCTCGACAGGGGGGATCTATGGCTACACCTTC.

This clone was counted a single time. This chain uses TRBV7-9 with TRBJ2-6, with D perhaps TRBD1 (6 bases). Trimming stripped 2 bases from V and 2 bases from J, with 16 bases between. The CDR3 spans 18 residues. CDR1 is SEHNR, CDR2 FQNEAQ, per germline (reference sequence). CDR3 region: CASSLRGSSAPGANVLTF. CDR3 bases: TGTGCCAGCAGCTTAAGGGGGTCTTCAGCTCCTGGGGCCAACGTCCTGACTTTC.

The chain employs TRBV24-1 and TRBJ2-1; possible D gene TRBD1, 6 bases. V was cut by 7 bases and J by 4 bases, with 10 bases left in between. The CDR3 spans 13 residues. Germline loops: CDR1 KGHDR, CDR2 SFDVKD. The CDR3 protein is CATSGTPYNEQFF. The CDR3 nucleotides read TGTGCCACCAGCGGGACACCTTACAATGAGCAGTTCTTC.

This chain links TRBV19 with TRBJ1-4; no clear D gene. V was cut by 3 bases and J by 0 bases, with 5 bases left in between. The CDR3 loop spans 14 amino acids. Germline V lookup: CDR1 LNHDA, CDR2 SQIVND (reference sequence). The CDR3 region is CASSIFATNEKLFF. The DNA of the CDR3 is TGTGCCAGTAGTATTTTCGCAACTAATGAAAAACTGTTTTTT.

J is TRBJ1-2 and V is TRBV9, with D possibly matching TRBD1 (5 bases). In germline, CDR1 is SGDLS, CDR2 YYNGEE. This CDR3 region has 16 residues. Trimming shortened V by 0 bases and J by 6 bases, and 18 bases separated the two germline ends. CDR3 region: CASSVVGSPGRDGYTF. The DNA for the CDR3 is TGTGCCAGCAGCGTAGTTGGATCCCCAGGGAGGGATGGCTACACCTTC.

This clone was counted only a few times. The chain links TRBV15 to TRBJ1-5; D not certain. This CDR3 contains 14 residues. V was trimmed by 8 bases and J by 6 bases, leaving 17 bases between them. CDR1 is LNHNV and CDR2 is YYDKDF in the germline V gene (reference sequence). The CDR3 region has the DNA TGTGCCACCCAGACGGGTGCGATTGGTCAGCCCCAGCATTTT. Translating it yields CATQTGAIGQPQHF.

Only one count was recorded for this clone. At one end, the junction sequence differs from germline, possibly due to a read error. J is TRBJ1-5 and V is TRBV7-2; D is possibly TRBD1 (5 bases). The CDR3 totals 16 residues. Germline loops: CDR1 SGHTA, CDR2 FQGNSA. In nucleotides, the CDR3 is TGTGCCAGCAGTTTAGCAGGGACTAATAGCAATCAGCCCCAGCATTTT. Its translation: CASSLAGTNSNQPQHF.

V gene TRBV28 combines with J gene TRBJ2-7; weak D call: TRBD1 (5 bases). Trimming removed 3 bases from V and 6 bases from J, with 12 bases in between. From germline, CDR1 is MDHEN and CDR2 SYDVKM. CDR3 length equals 13 residues. As DNA, the CDR3 is TGTGCCAGCAGTTTGGGCCAGGGCAGCGAGCAGTACTTC. Translation gives CASSLGQGSEQYF.

This chain links TRBV10-3 with TRBJ1-4, with 9 nucleotides matching TRBD1. The trim removed 10 bases at V and 6 bases at J, leaving 6 bases unmatched. Germline assignment: CDR1 ENHRY and CDR2 SYGVKD. The CDR3 has 13 amino acids. CDR3 DNA sequence: TGTGCCACCACGGACAGGGGCCATGAAAAACTGTTTTTT. Translated, it gives CATTDRGHEKLFF.

To note about this clone: A single base separates this from a much larger clone, so it may be a read error. The chain carries TRBV18 and TRBJ1-2; D is uncertain. Germline V gene sequence: CDR1 KGHSH, CDR2 LQKENI. V lost 4 bases and J 4 bases, leaving 13 bases between the germline ends. The length of the CDR3 is 14 residues. CDR3 nucleotide sequence: TGTGCCAGCTCACTACCCACAGAGTCCTATGGCTACACCTTC. Amino acid sequence: CASSLPTESYGYTF.

This clone was observed a handful of times. The chain joins TRBV9 to TRBJ2-2, with D unresolved. The CDR3 has 12 residues. The germline V gene has CDR1 SGDLS and CDR2 YYNGEE. V was shortened by 3 bases and J by 9 bases, with 9 bases between the two germline ends. CDR3 nucleotides: TGTGCCAGCAGCGCCGTGGCCCGGGAGCTGTTTTTT. Protein product: CASSAVARELFF. Based on the CDR3 plus reference TRBV9 and TRBJ2-2, the full variable domain is DSGVTQTPKHLITATGQRVTLRCSPRSGDLSVYWYQQSLDQGLQFLIQYYNGEERAKGNILERFSAQQFPDLHSELNLSSLELGDSALYFCASSAVARELFFGEGSRLTVL.

The chain couples TRBV14 to TRBJ1-1; D uncertain. V lost 3 bases and J 1 base, leaving 6 bases between the germline ends. Germline V CDR1 and CDR2: SGHDN, FVKESK. CDR3 length equals 13 residues. The CDR3 DNA is TGTGCCAGCAGCCAGCGGGGGAACACTGAAGCTTTCTTT. Translation: CASSQRGNTEAFF.

CDR3 nucleotide sequence: TGTGCCAGTAGTCTATCTGGGGGCGTGTACGAGCAGTACTTC. Translating it yields CASSLSGGVYEQYF. This chain connects TRBV19 to TRBJ2-7, with D perhaps matching TRBD1 (6 bases). Germline-derived CDR1 and CDR2 are LNHDA and SQIVND (reference sequence). V was clipped by 5 bases and J by 4 bases, with 15 bases between them. The CDR3 spans 14 residues.

Here the CDR3 reads CASSATTSSTDTQYF. CDR3 DNA sequence: TGTGCCAGCAGTGCCACGACTAGCTCCACAGATACGCAGTATTTT. The chain joins TRBV6-4 to TRBJ2-3; 7 bases are shared with TRBD2. Trimming cost V 4 bases and J 2 bases; bases outside gene matches: 6. This CDR3 has 15 amino acids. Germline CDR1 MRHNA, CDR2 SNTAGT.

The chain uses TRBV7-6 and TRBJ2-6; 8 nucleotides match TRBD2. Unmatched junction bases numbered 6, after V lost 5 bases and J lost 0 bases. The CDR3 covers 17 residues. From germline, CDR1 is SGHVS and CDR2 FNYEAQ. DNA for the CDR3: TGTGCCAGCAGCCCAGTCGGGGGGGTCTCTGGGGCCAACGTCCTGACTTTC. As protein: CASSPVGGVSGANVLTF.

The count of this clone is one. The V gene is TRBV5-4, the J gene TRBJ2-7; 9 nucleotides align to TRBD2. Germline CDR1 SGHNT, CDR2 YYREEE (reference sequence). With 10 bases clipped from V and 5 bases from J, the junction kept 10 bases outside the gene matches. The CDR3 is 13 amino acids. The DNA of the CDR3 is TGTGCCTTTAAGGCGGGAGGGCTGGACGAGCAGTACTTC. It encodes CAFKAGGLDEQYF.

This clone has a handful of counts. The gene calls are TRBV7-2 and TRBJ1-4; tentative D call: TRBD1 (6 bases). V was cut by 5 bases and J by 7 bases, with 11 bases left in between. The CDR3 length is 13 residues. The germline V gene has CDR1 SGHTA and CDR2 FQGNSA. The CDR3 loop is CASSKGVREKLFF. As DNA, the CDR3 is TGTGCCAGCAGCAAGGGGGTACGTGAAAAACTGTTTTTT.

The chain couples TRBV6-5 to TRBJ1-1; 8 bases match TRBD1. After removal of 2 bases from V and 6 bases from J, the junction contained 5 bases not matched to a gene. The CDR3 runs 14 residues. In germline, CDR1 is MNHEY, CDR2 SVGAGI. As DNA, the CDR3 is TGTGCCAGCAGTTACCTATCGACAGGGGCTGAAGCTTTCTTT. Amino acid sequence: CASSYLSTGAEAFF.

The chain recombines TRBV4-1 with TRBJ2-2, with D maybe TRBD1 (6 bases). Trimming removed 3 bases at V and 5 bases at J, with 10 bases between. Germline V lookup: CDR1 MGHRA, CDR2 YSYEKL. The CDR3 is 14 amino acids. The CDR3 reads CASSHNTGTGELFF. Here the CDR3 DNA reads TGCGCCAGCAGCCATAACACAGGGACCGGGGAGCTGTTTTTT.

The chain combines TRBV12-3 or TRBV12-4 with TRBJ1-2; D not resolved. The CDR3 extends over 13 amino acids. V gave up 6 bases and J gave up 3 bases, with 11 bases separating them. The CDR3 DNA reads TGTGCCAGCAGGTTAACAGATTACTATGGCTACACCTTC. Translated, it gives CASRLTDYYGYTF.

The chain couples TRBV6-6 to TRBJ2-2, with D perhaps matching TRBD1 (6 bases). The germline V gene encodes CDR1 MNHNY and CDR2 SVGAGI (reference sequence). With 5 bases removed from V and 4 bases from J, the gap between germline ends came to 17 bases. CDR3 size: 16 residues. The CDR3 nucleotides are TGTGCCAGCAGTCCATTGGGGGCGTCCCCCACCGGGGAGCTGTTTTTT. This encodes CASSPLGASPTGELFF.

The V gene is TRBV24-1, the J gene TRBJ2-1, with TRBD1 matching over 10 bases. This CDR3 contains 17 residues. Germline CDR1 KGHDR, CDR2 SFDVKD. Germline trimming cut 1 base from V and 8 bases from J; bases unmatched to any gene: 10. The CDR3 loop is CATSDFKGTGAPDEQFF. The CDR3 DNA follows: TGTGCCACCAGTGATTTTAAGGGGACAGGGGCGCCTGATGAGCAGTTCTTC.

The chain couples TRBV5-1 to TRBJ2-3; TRBD2 matches at 8 bases. The CDR3 has 15 amino acids. V shed 1 base, J shed 0 bases, and the junction held 1 base outside the gene matches. Germline V gene sequence: CDR1 SGHRS, CDR2 YFSETQ. CDR3 protein: CASSLTSGSTDTQYF. The CDR3 coding sequence is TGCGCCAGCAGCTTGACTAGCGGTAGCACAGATACGCAGTATTTT. Filled out from reference TRBV5-1 and TRBJ2-3, the complete variable domain reads KAGVTQTPRYLIKTRGQQVTLSCSPISGHRSVSWYQQTPGQGLQFLFEYFSETQRNKGNFPGRFSGRQFSNSRSEMNVSTLELGDSALYLCASSLTSGSTDTQYFGPGTRLTVL.